This entry lists 21 T cell receptor beta chains sequenced from one sample in a study of spatial heterogeneity in lung cancer. The time point: sample taken at primary tumor resection. These receptors have no known antigen. Study-wide results and caveats: Counts of expanded intratumoral alpha and beta TCRs tracked tumor mutation counts.

MiXCR, run by TCRdb on the 5' RACE reads, gives a single entry per CDR3 protein. The data show about 16,000 distinct CDR3 sequences, approximately 6.2% seen once. Sequenced here: lung tumor tissue, sampled at surgery. The origin of the receptors is a female donor with early-stage non-small cell lung cancer.

This clonotype was counted ten times or more. This chain connects TRBV6-1 to TRBJ2-5, with D possibly matching TRBD1 (6 bases). V was shortened by 7 bases and J by 5 bases, with 14 bases between the two germline ends. Looked up from germline, CDR1 is MNHNS and CDR2 is SASEGT. The CDR3 contains 13 residues. CDR3 DNA: TGTGCCAGCATTAGGGGGATGGGGGAGACCCAGTACTTC. Encoded protein: CASIRGMGETQYF.

This clonotype was counted many times. J is TRBJ1-5 and V is TRBV6-2 or TRBV6-3; D gene ambiguous. CDR3 size: 13 residues. The V gene lost 5 bases and the J gene lost 2 bases, with 7 bases spanning the gap. Germline values: CDR1 MNHEY, CDR2 SVGEGT. CDR3 nucleotides: TGTGCCAGCAGTAAAAAGGGCAATCAGCCCCAGCATTTT. It translates to CASSKKGNQPQHF.

This clonotype was found many times. This chain connects TRBV5-1 to TRBJ1-1; possibly TRBD1 for D (6 bases). This CDR3 region has 15 residues. In germline, CDR1 is SGHRS, CDR2 YFSETQ. V lost 4 bases and J 1 base, leaving 14 bases between the germline ends. The CDR3: CASSPAGARNTEAFF. Here the CDR3 DNA reads TGCGCCAGCAGCCCCGCGGGGGCTAGGAACACTGAAGCTTTCTTT. The entire variable domain, with the rest obtained from reference TRBV5-1 and TRBJ1-1, is as follows: KAGVTQTPRYLIKTRGQQVTLSCSPISGHRSVSWYQQTPGQGLQFLFEYFSETQRNKGNFPGRFSGRQFSNSRSEMNVSTLELGDSALYLCASSPAGARNTEAFFGQGTRLTVV.

This clonotype has a count of ten or more. The gene calls are TRBV7-9 and TRBJ1-5; TRBD1 might be the D (6 bases). Trimming cost V 1 base and J 0 bases, with 19 bases left between them. This CDR3 has 19 amino acids. Per the germline V gene, CDR1 is SEHNR and CDR2 is FQNEAQ (reference sequence). The chain's CDR3 is CASSLGAGRGEYSNQPQHF. The CDR3 nucleotides are TGTGCCAGCAGCTTAGGCGCGGGCAGGGGCGAATATAGCAATCAGCCCCAGCATTTT. Complete variable domain (other parts from reference TRBV7-9 and TRBJ1-5): DTGVSQNPRHKITKRGQNVTFRCDPISEHNRLYWYRQTLGQGPEFLTYFQNEAQLEKSRLLSDRFSAERPKGSFSTLEIQRTEQGDSAMYLCASSLGAGRGEYSNQPQHFGDGTRLSIL.

This clonotype was observed at least ten times. The V and J genes are TRBV30 and TRBJ2-7; unclear D gene. Germline V gene sequence: CDR1 GTSNPN, CDR2 SVGIG (reference sequence). The CDR3 runs to 13 residues. Trimming pared 4 bases from V and 1 base from J, leaving 11 bases between. The CDR3 protein is CAWTGWDSYEQYF. For the CDR3, the DNA is TGTGCCTGGACGGGCTGGGATTCCTACGAGCAGTACTTC. The entire variable domain, with the rest obtained from reference TRBV30 and TRBJ2-7, is as follows: SQTIHQWPATLVQPVGSPLSLECTVEGTSNPNLYWYRQAAGRGLQLLFYSVGIGQISSEVPQNLSASRPQDRQFILSSKKLLLSDSGFYLCAWTGWDSYEQYFGPGTRLTVT.

This clonotype was picked up many times. The rearrangement links TRBV9 to TRBJ2-1, with D possibly TRBD2 on 6 matching bases. Germline CDR1 reads SGDLS; CDR2 reads YYNGEE. This CDR3 comprises 15 residues. Trimming pared 3 bases from V and 5 bases from J, leaving 15 bases between. CDR3 nucleotide sequence: TGTGCCAGCAGCGGCGGGACTTTAGGTAACAATGAGCAGTTCTTC. It yields the protein CASSGGTLGNNEQFF.

This clonotype is classed as medium-sized. V is TRBV20-1 and J is TRBJ2-7, with no clear D. The V end lost 3 bases, the J end lost 3 bases, and 15 bases lay between the germline ends. This CDR3 region has 14 residues. CDR1 and CDR2 from the germline V gene are DFQATT and SNEGSKA (reference sequence). CDR3 in amino acids: CSASYRTTLYEQYF. The CDR3 nucleotides are TGCAGTGCTAGTTACAGAACGACGCTCTACGAGCAGTACTTC.

This clonotype has a count of ten or more. The chain has TRBV12-5 and TRBJ1-1, with 10 nucleotides matching TRBD1. V shed 6 bases and J 4 bases; nucleotides not matched to a gene: 11. Per germline, CDR1 LGHNT and CDR2 FRNRAP. The CDR3 is 16 residues long. The CDR3 nucleotides are TGTGCTAGTGGCCTTAGAAGACAGGGGGCGTTCACTGAAGCTTTCTTT. Its translation is CASGLRRQGAFTEAFF. Together with reference TRBV12-5 and TRBJ1-1, the CDR3 gives the full variable domain: DARVTQTPRHKVTEMGQEVTMRCQPILGHNTVFWYRQTMMQGLELLAYFRNRAPLDDSGMPKDRFSAEMPDATLATLKIQPSEPRDSAVYFCASGLRRQGAFTEAFFGQGTRLTVV.

This clonotype occurred many times. The chain has TRBV5-1 and TRBJ2-7; D not certain. Germline V gene data show CDR1 as SGHRS and CDR2 as YFSETQ. The CDR3 runs to 16 residues. Between the trimmed V and J ends, which lost 0 bases and 0 bases, there was a span of 13 bases. For the CDR3, the DNA is TGCGCCAGCAGCTTGGAGTCCTCCTCCCTCTCCTACGAGCAGTACTTC. This sequence encodes CASSLESSSLSYEQYF.

The genes are TRBV29-1 and TRBJ2-3; 7 bases agree with TRBD1. V was clipped by 5 bases and J by 5 bases; unmatched bases: 13. Germline V gene lookup returns CDR1 SQVTM and CDR2 ANQGSEA. CDR3 length: 15 amino acids. The CDR3 coding sequence is TGCAGCGTTTCGGAAGACAGGGCGCAATTAGATACGCAGTATTTT. Residues: CSVSEDRAQLDTQYF.

This clonotype was counted many times. The gene calls are TRBV27 and TRBJ2-5; D is uncertain. Looked up from germline, CDR1 is MNHEY and CDR2 is SMNVEV (reference sequence). This CDR3 spans 13 amino acids. V was clipped by 2 bases and J by 2 bases, with 6 bases between them. The CDR3: CASSLRRQETQYF. DNA for the CDR3: TGTGCCAGCAGTTTAAGGCGGCAAGAGACCCAGTACTTC.

This clonotype showed up many times. The CDR3 loop reads CASSQEVTGGYNEQFF. The CDR3, as DNA: TGCGCCAGCAGCCAAGAGGTGACAGGGGGCTACAATGAGCAGTTCTTC. V usage is TRBV4-3 and J usage is TRBJ2-1; 9 nucleotides agree with TRBD1. CDR1 LGHNA and CDR2 YSLEER come from the germline V gene. The V gene end was trimmed by 0 bases and the J gene end by 3 bases; junction bases not matched to a gene: 3. CDR3 size: 16 residues.

This clonotype was seen repeatedly, ten times or more. The CDR3 here is CSVAPTGFGLEQYF. CDR3 sequence (DNA): TGCAGCGTTGCCCCCACGGGTTTTGGGCTCGAGCAGTACTTC. The chain is built from TRBV29-1 and TRBJ2-7; D remains ambiguous. The length of the CDR3 is 14 residues. Germline V gene lookup returns CDR1 SQVTM and CDR2 ANQGSEA. Deletions cut 4 bases from V and 6 bases from J, with 19 bases between.

This clonotype is labeled medium-sized (0.01 to 0.1%). The genes are TRBV3-1 and TRBJ2-4, with 10 bases fitting TRBD2. CDR3 length: 14 amino acids. Germline values: CDR1 LGHDT, CDR2 YNNKEL (reference sequence). The junction had 1 base not matched to a gene; V was cut back by 4 bases and J by 4 bases. The CDR3 coding sequence is TGTGCCAGCAGCCCGACTAGCGGGAAAAACATTCAGTACTTC. It codes for CASSPTSGKNIQYF.

This clonotype was found many times. V is TRBV15 and J is TRBJ2-1; 8 bases match TRBD1. The V gene's germline CDR1 is LNHNV and CDR2 YYDKDF (reference sequence). V trimming: 4 bases; J trimming: 10 bases; junction bases outside the gene matches: 9. This CDR3 has 14 residues. The CDR3 region has the DNA TGTGCCACCAGCATTGACAGGGGCCTCGACGAGCAGTTCTTC. Amino acids: CATSIDRGLDEQFF. The variable domain in full, with the rest retrieved from reference TRBV15 and TRBJ2-1, is DAMVIQNPRYQVTQFGKPVTLSCSQTLNHNVMYWYQQKSSQAPKLLFHYYDKDFNNEADTPDNFQSRRPNTSFCFLDIRSPGLGDTAMYLCATSIDRGLDEQFFGPGTRLTVL.

The sample holds a few counts of this clonotype. The V call is TRBV14, the J call TRBJ1-2; 8 positions agree with TRBD1. The length of the CDR3 is 15 residues. Germline CDR1 SGHDN, CDR2 FVKESK. V was clipped by 4 bases and J by 6 bases; unmatched bases: 10. The DNA of the CDR3 is TGTGCCAGCAGCCGGACGATACAGGGGGGCGATGGCTACACCTTC. Protein: CASSRTIQGGDGYTF.

This clonotype was detected many times. The chain employs TRBV10-3 and TRBJ2-2; D gene unclear. The CDR3 has 14 amino acids. Trimming left V 7 bases short and J 4 bases short, with 13 bases between. Germline V gene data show CDR1 as ENHRY and CDR2 as SYGVKD. Here the CDR3 reads CAITTGVATGELFF. The CDR3 coding sequence is TGTGCCATCACCACTGGGGTGGCCACCGGGGAGCTGTTTTTT.

This clonotype has just a few counts. This rearrangement joins TRBV29-1 to TRBJ2-1; the match to TRBD2 covers 7 bases. The germline CDR1 and CDR2 sequences are SQVTM and ANQGSEA. CDR3 size: 14 residues. The J segment lost 3 bases and the V segment lost 3 bases, leaving 5 bases of the junction unmatched. The CDR3 sequence is CSVEEGGVYNEQFF. CDR3 sequence (DNA): TGCAGCGTTGAGGAGGGAGGGGTCTACAATGAGCAGTTCTTC.

This clonotype has at least ten counts. The V gene is TRBV5-1, the J gene TRBJ2-2; no reliable D call. Germline CDR1 SGHRS, CDR2 YFSETQ. The germline V and J ends were trimmed by 0 bases and 4 bases, with 7 bases remaining between them. The CDR3 consists of 14 residues. The CDR3 DNA is TGCGCCAGCAGCTTGGAACGTCCCACCGGGGAGCTGTTTTTT. Its protein is CASSLERPTGELFF.

This clonotype was seen repeatedly, ten times or more. The rearrangement uses TRBV29-1 and TRBJ2-4; a possible D gene is TRBD1 (6 bases). Trimming removed 7 bases from V and 7 bases from J, with 11 bases in between. There are 11 residues in the CDR3. Germline assignment: CDR1 SQVTM and CDR2 ANQGSEA. The CDR3 sequence is CSAHTGNIQYF. In DNA, the CDR3 is TGCAGCGCCCATACAGGGAACATTCAGTACTTC.

This clonotype was seen repeatedly, ten times or more. The V gene is TRBV11-1, the J gene TRBJ2-4; 8 bases are a match to TRBD2. The CDR3 spans 15 residues. Germline CDR1 reads SGHAT; CDR2 reads FQDESV (reference sequence). V was pared by 6 bases and J by 1 base, with 5 bases of the junction left unmatched. The CDR3 DNA reads TGTGCCAGCAGGGGAGTAGCGGGGGCCAAAAACATTCAGTACTTC. It translates to CASRGVAGAKNIQYF.